This T cell receptor beta chain was obtained from a study of blood T cell repertoires in COVID-19. In the study overall: Samples of COVID-19 (acute and convalescent) were obtained from the United States, Italy and Spain. T cells, B-cell-depleted T cells, or PBMCs supplied cDNA or gDNA.

Source study methods: Reference gene primer amplification yielded estimated nucleated cell counts. The repertoire was sequenced with immunoSEQ multiplex PCR; TCRdb's copy has only in-frame clones and lacks some. V, J and clone size derive from that table, while D and trimming were established from the DNA sequence. The sample lists around 92,000 clones, around 74% occurring once. During active infection, Seattle patients enrolled and were then monitored through disease. Germline V gene sequence: CDR1 MNHEY, CDR2 SVGAGI. With 4 bases clipped from V and 0 bases from J, the junction kept 8 bases outside the gene matches. There are 16 residues in the CDR3.

The receptor was derived from a man aged 65 to 79 with COVID-19, enrolled during active disease. The sample consisted of peripheral blood. The genes are TRBV6-5 and TRBJ2-7, with TRBD2 matching over 8 bases. CDR3 residues: CASSWLAGPSSYEQYF. CDR3 coding DNA: TGTGCCAGCAGTTGGCTAGCGGGTCCAAGCTCCTACGAGCAGTACTTC.